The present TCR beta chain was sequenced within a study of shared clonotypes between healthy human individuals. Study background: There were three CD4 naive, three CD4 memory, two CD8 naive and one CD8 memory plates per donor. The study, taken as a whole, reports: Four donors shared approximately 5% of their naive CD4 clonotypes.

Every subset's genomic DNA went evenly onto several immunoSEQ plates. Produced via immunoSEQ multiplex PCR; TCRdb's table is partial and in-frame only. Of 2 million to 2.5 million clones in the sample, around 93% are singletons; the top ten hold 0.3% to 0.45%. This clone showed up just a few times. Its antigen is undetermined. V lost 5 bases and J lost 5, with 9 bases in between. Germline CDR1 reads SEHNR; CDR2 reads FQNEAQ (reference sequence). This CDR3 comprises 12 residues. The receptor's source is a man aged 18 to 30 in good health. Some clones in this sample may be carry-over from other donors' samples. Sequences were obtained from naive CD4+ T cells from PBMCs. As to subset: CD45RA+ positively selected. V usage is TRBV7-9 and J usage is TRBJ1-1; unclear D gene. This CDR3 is CASSLGKTEAFF. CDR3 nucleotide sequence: TGTGCCAGCAGCCTAGGGAAAACTGAAGCTTTCTTT.